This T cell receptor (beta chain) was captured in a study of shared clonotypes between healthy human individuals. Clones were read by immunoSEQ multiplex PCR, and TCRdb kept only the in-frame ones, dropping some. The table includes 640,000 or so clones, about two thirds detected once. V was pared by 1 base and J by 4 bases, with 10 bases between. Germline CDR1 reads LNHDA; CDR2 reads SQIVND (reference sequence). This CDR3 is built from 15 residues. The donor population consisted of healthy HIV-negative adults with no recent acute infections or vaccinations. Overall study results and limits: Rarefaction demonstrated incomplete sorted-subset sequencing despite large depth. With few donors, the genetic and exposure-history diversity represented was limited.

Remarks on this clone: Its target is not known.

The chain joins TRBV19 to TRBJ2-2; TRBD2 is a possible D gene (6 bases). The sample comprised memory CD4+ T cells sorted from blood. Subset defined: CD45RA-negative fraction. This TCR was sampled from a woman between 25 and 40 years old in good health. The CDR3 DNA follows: TGTGCCAGTAGTATAGTGGGAGGTGGCACCGGGGAGCTGTTTTTT. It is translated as CASSIVGGGTGELFF. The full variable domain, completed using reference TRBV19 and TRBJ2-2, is DGGITQSPKYLFRKEGQNVTLSCEQNLNHDAMYWYRQDPGQGLRLIYYSQIVNDFQKGDIAEGYSVSREKKESFPLTVTSAQKNPTAFYLCASSIVGGGTGELFFGEGSRLTVL.